This T cell receptor beta chain is from a study of T cells in Graves' hyperthyroidism and ophthalmopathy. Study in general: Peripheral blood was obtained at initial diagnosis, preceding any treatment.

This clonotype has ten or more counts. Its antigen is still unknown. Overall study results and limits: Most expanded thyroid clonotypes above 0.001 also appeared in blood. A 13 V-J signature model discriminated ophthalmopathy versus stable hyperthyroidism.

RNA transcripts were the template for amplifying TCR beta CDR3 regions. Researchers ran a first-round RT-PCR on the TCR CDR3 using the HTBI primer set. Each CDR3 protein is one row after TCRdb ran MiXCR on the multiplex PCR reads. The sample has about 620,000 distinct CDR3 sequences, roughly 15% seen once; the top ten hold approximately 3.9%. The source is a woman younger than 45 with Graves' hyperthyroidism. Sequenced material: blood.

For the CDR3, the DNA is TGTGCCATGACTAGCGGGAGCTCCTACGAGCAGTACTTC. This encodes CAMTSGSSYEQYF. The gene calls are TRBV10-3 and TRBJ2-7; 12 positions match TRBD2. The junction had 0 bases not matched to a gene; V was cut back by 9 bases and J by 0 bases. The CDR3 is made up of 13 amino acids. Germline CDR1 reads ENHRY; CDR2 reads SYGVKD.